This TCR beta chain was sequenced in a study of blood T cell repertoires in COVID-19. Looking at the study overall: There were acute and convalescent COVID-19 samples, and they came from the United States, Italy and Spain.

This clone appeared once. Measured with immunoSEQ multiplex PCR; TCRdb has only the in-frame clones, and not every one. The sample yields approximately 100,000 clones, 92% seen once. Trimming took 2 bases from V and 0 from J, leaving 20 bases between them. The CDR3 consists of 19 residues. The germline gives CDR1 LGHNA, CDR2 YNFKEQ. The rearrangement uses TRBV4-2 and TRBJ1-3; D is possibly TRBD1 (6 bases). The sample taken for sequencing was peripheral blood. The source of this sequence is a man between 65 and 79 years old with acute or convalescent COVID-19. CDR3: CASSQTGTPFENSGNTIYF. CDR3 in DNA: TGTGCCAGCAGCCAAACTGGGACACCTTTTGAAAACTCTGGAAACACCATATATTTT.